This is a list of T cell receptor beta chains from one sample in a study of T cell changes during pregnancy in multiple sclerosis. Using immunoSEQ multiplex PCR, the repertoire was profiled, and TCRdb retains in-frame clones only, with some absent. Altogether approximately 63,000 clones are present, about 92% being singletons, with the ten largest covering just under 2%. The sequencing used peripheral blood, collected in the third trimester of pregnancy. These receptors were collected from a female donor in good health, enrolled as a control in a pregnancy study. Each CDR3 is given with its conserved first and last residue. A D gene is named only where the DNA matches it firmly. The size entry is marked missing in some rows and otherwise reads once, few, many or a size class.

clone size: NA
V gene: TRBV5-1
J gene: TRBJ1-1
D gene: NA
CDR3 protein: CASRIQGYTEAFF
CDR3 DNA: TGCGCCAGCAGAATCCAGGGGTACACTGAAGCTTTCTTT

clone size: NA
V gene: TRBV9
J gene: TRBJ1-2
D gene: TRBD1
CDR3 protein: CASSVAGQGPNYGYTF
CDR3 DNA: TGTGCCAGCAGCGTAGCGGGACAGGGCCCTAACTATGGCTACACCTTC

clone size: NA
V gene: TRBV27
J gene: TRBJ1-5
D gene: NA
CDR3 protein: CASSLRRGQPQHF
CDR3 DNA: TGTGCCAGCAGTTTACGGCGAGGCCAGCCCCAGCATTTT

clone size: NA
V gene: TRBV7-9
J gene: TRBJ2-3
D gene: TRBD2
CDR3 protein: CASSLGGGSADTQYF
CDR3 DNA: TGTGCCAGCAGCTTAGGTGGCGGGAGTGCTGATACGCAGTATTTT

clone size: NA
V gene: TRBV5-1
J gene: TRBJ1-1
D gene: TRBD1
CDR3 protein: CASGSGTGGNTEAFF
CDR3 DNA: TGCGCCAGTGGATCCGGGACAGGGGGGAACACTGAAGCTTTCTTT

clone size: NA
V gene: TRBV6-5
J gene: TRBJ2-2
D gene: TRBD1
CDR3 protein: CASSYRTGPTGELFF
CDR3 DNA: TGTGCCAGCAGTTATCGGACAGGGCCCACCGGGGAGCTGTTTTTT

clone size: NA
V gene: TRBV30
J gene: TRBJ2-1
D gene: TRBD2
CDR3 protein: CAWNGRPSYNEQFF
CDR3 DNA: TGTGCCTGGAACGGGAGGCCCTCCTACAATGAGCAGTTCTTC

clone size: NA
V gene: TRBV28
J gene: TRBJ2-5
D gene: TRBD2
CDR3 protein: CASSGLAASQETQYF
CDR3 DNA: TGTGCCAGCAGCGGACTAGCGGCAAGCCAAGAGACCCAGTACTTC

clone size: NA
V gene: TRBV15
J gene: TRBJ2-3
D gene: NA
CDR3 protein: CATSSVINTDTQYF
CDR3 DNA: TGTGCCACCAGCAGTGTAATTAACACAGATACGCAGTATTTT

clone size: many
V gene: TRBV6-5
J gene: TRBJ1-3
D gene: NA
CDR3 protein: CASSYQQGRGNTIYF
CDR3 DNA: TGTGCCAGCAGTTACCAGCAGGGGAGAGGAAACACCATATATTTT

clone size: NA
V gene: TRBV6-1
J gene: TRBJ2-3
D gene: TRBD1
CDR3 protein: CASSRRTGLTDTQYF
CDR3 DNA: TGTGCCAGCAGCCGACGGACAGGACTCACAGATACGCAGTATTTT